This T cell receptor (beta chain) stems from a study of human T cells and chemical hapten exposure (dated by TCRdb to about 2021). Turning to the overall study: For sensitization, 2% DPC in acetone was applied to a 2 cm by 2 cm area of upper inner arm skin. Patients additionally received weekly therapeutic DPC doses to the scalp throughout the approximately 24-week study period. Patch tests used Finn chambers with 0.01% DPC on the upper back, scored after 6 days by International Contact Dermatitis Research Group standards. The mostly female patient cohort included alopecia areata with under or over 50% scalp involvement, alopecia totalis and alopecia universalis. Libraries were pooled for sequencing, and variation in per-sample TCR yields was attributed mainly to small differences in library volumes within the pool. In alopecia patients, the study followed how the peripheral blood TCR repertoire changed in vivo over primary and secondary sensitization to diphenylcyclopropenone (DPC), a hapten. Blood was sampled from patients pre-sensitization (week 0) and at 2, 6 and about 24 weeks after DPC sensitization. Blood for TCR sequencing was provided by twenty-nine alopecia patients at one to four time points (pre-sensitization, 2, 6 and 24 weeks). Study-wide findings and limitations: Repeated subsampling changed both the strength of the expansion versus patch-test correlation and the threshold at which that correlation became significant. Compared with pre-sensitization or healthy control sets, expanded TCRs formed significantly more large CDR3 similarity clusters, which is consistent with antigen-driven responses. A positive correlation was found between the number of PT1 expanded TCRs and patch test score, with significance reached at thresholds 8, 16 and 32 but not 4. DPC sensitization did not change how many TCRs were above 1 in 1000 frequency, and no evidence was found of alterations in global repertoire structure. Because every patient had alopecia, a presumed autoimmune disease, the patients' immune response might differ from that of healthy individuals.

In the paper's terms, the time point label means: patch test 2, 6 weeks after DPC sensitization. This specimen's treatment or condition label, interpreted: therapeutic diphenylcyclopropenone sensitization with weekly scalp DPC. At every patch-test visit, the blood draw took place before the patch test was put on. Patients were eligible if aged 18 to 70, diagnosed with alopecia and judged suitable for DPC therapy, and pregnant patients were excluded. Total RNA was isolated from unfractionated whole blood collected in Tempus Blood RNA tubes. Libraries were constructed by RACE. Sequencing instrument: NextSeq 500. During library preparation, unique molecular identifiers were attached to individual cDNA molecules so that TCRs could be counted in a quantitative, reproducible way. Both TCR alpha and TCR beta chains were sequenced from each blood RNA sample. Per the original workflow: The median number of TCRs per sample was 95,638, ranging from roughly 23,224 to 700,000. The Decombinator software suite was used to annotate V, J and CDR3 in the TCR reads. For PS versus PT1 abundance plots, all samples were subsampled to the same number of TCRs (28,000). TCRs were defined as expanded if absent before sensitization and observed at least eight times at the 2-week time point. TCRdb reworked the public reads: Q25 trimming with fastp, MiXCR clone assembly, productive beta chains retained. Records with the same CDR3 protein are collapsed into one entry carrying the most frequent genes and DNA. The V and J calls and clone size are TCRdb's, not the authors'. The sample includes some 80,000 distinct CDR3 sequences, with about a tenth observed a single time. The top ten constitute 2% to 2.5% of the sample.

With regard to this clonotype: This receptor's antigen is unknown. No quality values exist for individual bases; no much larger clone is one base distant.

For CDR1 and CDR2, the germline V gene lists SGHAT and FQNNGV. The CDR3 measures 13 amino acids from cysteine to phenylalanine. Of the read, only the CDR3 DNA is kept; its 39 bases are in frame from base 1. Relative to germline, V is 5 bases shorter and J is 4 bases shorter, with 10 bases between their ends. Recombination connected TRBV11-2 to TRBJ2-3; the D gene identity is not certain. The source was whole blood, collected in connection with sensitization to the hapten diphenylcyclopropenone (DPC). The receptor was isolated from a woman in her twenties or thirties with alopecia areata. Some clones in this sample may be carry-over from other donors' samples. The CDR3 in this case is CASSERQADTQYF. The nucleotide sequence reads TGTGCCAGCAGCGAAAGACAAGCAGATACGCAGTATTTT.